The table lists the clone carrying this T cell receptor delta chain with a few counts. TCRdb re-called the RT-PCR reads through CATT. The sample records some 1,500 delta-chain clones, 2.3% being singletons. This sample was included in a study of gamma-delta T cells after stem cell transplantation. The CDR3 contains 18 residues. The germline CDR1 and CDR2 sequences are GEAIGNYY and EKD. The V segment lost 0 bases and the J segment 1 base; nucleotides outside the gene matches: 13. The chain employs TRDV2 and TRDJ1; 7 bases map to TRDD3. Sequenced: gamma-delta T cells. This clonotype was obtained from a human donor. It is not recorded whose cells these are; they may come from a transplant donor. The CDR3 reads CACDTLGGGHQGTDKLIF. As DNA, the CDR3 is TGTGCCTGTGACACCCTGGGGGGCGGACATCAAGGCACCGATAAACTCATCTTT.